Listed below are T cell receptor beta chains from one sample, sequenced in a study of blood T cell repertoires in COVID-19. Profiling relied on immunoSEQ multiplex PCR, and the TCRdb table lists in-frame clones only, not all of them. The sample has 350,000 to 450,000 clones, 75% to 90% seen once; the top ten hold 7.1%. Sequenced input: peripheral blood. The receptors come from a woman aged 55-70 years with COVID-19, enrolled during active disease. CDR3s include the opening cysteine and the closing phenylalanine or tryptophan. The D gene is left open where the match is weak. Some rows have no size entry. The others give once, few or many, or a class for an expanded clone.

cdr3_length | clone_size | j_call | v_call | d_call | cdr3_aa | cdr3_nt
15 | . | TRBJ1-6 | TRBV18 | . | CASSPIPGYNSPLHF | TGTGCCAGCTCACCAATCCCAGGGTATAATTCACCCCTCCACTTT
16 | . | TRBJ2-7 | TRBV7-2 | TRBD1 | CASSLAAPGQGHEQYF | TGTGCCAGCAGCTTAGCGGCCCCGGGACAGGGCCACGAGCAGTACTTC
14 | . | TRBJ2-7 | TRBV6-6 | . | CASSPAQGHHEQYF | TGTGCCAGCAGTCCGGCACAGGGTCACCACGAGCAGTACTTC
16 | . | TRBJ2-2 | TRBV29-1 | TRBD2 | CSVDRYGPTGGGELFF | TGCAGCGTTGATCGCTACGGACCCACGGGGGGCGGGGAGCTGTTTTTT
12 | . | TRBJ1-1 | TRBV5-1 | . | CASSATGDEAFF | TGCGCCAGCAGCGCAACGGGAGATGAAGCTTTCTTT
16 | . | TRBJ2-5 | TRBV24-1 | TRBD1 | CATSDSRDRGQETQYF | TGTGCCACCAGTGACTCCCGGGACAGGGGACAAGAGACCCAGTACTTC
15 | . | TRBJ2-3 | TRBV7-2 | . | CASSLRPTSADTQYF | TGTGCCAGCAGCTTAAGACCGACGAGCGCAGATACGCAGTATTTT
13 | . | TRBJ1-2 | TRBV6-5 | . | CASTSVGFYGYTF | TGTGCCAGCACTAGCGTTGGATTCTATGGCTACACCTTC
16 | . | TRBJ2-2 | TRBV24-1 | TRBD1 | CATSEGTGPVPGELFF | TGTGCCACCAGTGAAGGGACAGGGCCCGTCCCCGGGGAGCTGTTTTTT
15 | . | TRBJ1-2 | TRBV5-1 | . | CASSREGDYNYGYTF | TGCGCCAGCAGCCGTGAGGGGGATTATAACTATGGCTACACCTTC
15 | . | TRBJ2-7 | TRBV2 | TRBD1 | CASSVDRGLIYEQYF | TGTGCCAGCAGTGTTGACAGGGGGCTTATCTACGAGCAGTACTTC
19 | . | TRBJ2-3 | TRBV3-1/TRBV3-2 | TRBD2 | CASSFLAGDGRFSTDTQYF | TGTGCCAGCAGCTTTCTAGCGGGGGACGGAAGGTTCAGCACAGATACGCAGTATTTT
12 | few | TRBJ2-1 | TRBV19 | . | CASSILGERQFF | TGTGCCAGTAGTATACTTGGGGAGCGCCAGTTCTTC
14 | . | TRBJ2-5 | TRBV11-3 | . | CASSLETGKMAQYF | TGTGCCAGCAGCTTAGAAACAGGCAAGATGGCCCAGTACTTC
14 | . | TRBJ1-1 | TRBV7-2 | . | CASSSPGGYTEAFF | TGTGCCAGCAGCAGCCCGGGGGGATACACTGAAGCTTTCTTT
18 | . | TRBJ2-1 | TRBV19 | TRBD1 | CASSAYRGSISSYNEQFF | TGTGCCAGTAGTGCTTACAGGGGGTCAATTAGTTCCTACAATGAGCAGTTCTTC
16 | . | TRBJ1-5 | TRBV18 | . | CASSGGQGSGHQPQHF | TGTGCCAGCTCGGGCGGCCAGGGTAGTGGGCATCAGCCCCAGCATTTT
16 | . | TRBJ2-2 | TRBV7-9 | . | CASSLAANPGTGELFF | TGTGCCAGCAGCTTAGCCGCCAACCCAGGCACCGGGGAGCTGTTTTTT
16 | . | TRBJ1-3 | TRBV30 | . | CAYIASRDPSGNTIYF | TGTGCCTACATAGCGTCGCGAGATCCTTCTGGAAACACCATATATTTT
17 | . | TRBJ2-2 | TRBV21-1 | . | CASSKAGLAVNTGELFF | TGTGCCAGCAGCAAAGCCGGACTAGCGGTAAACACCGGGGAGCTGTTTTTT
14 | . | TRBJ1-1 | TRBV5-6 | . | CASSLSGKNTEAFF | TGTGCCAGCAGCTTGAGCGGCAAGAACACTGAAGCTTTCTTT
12 | . | TRBJ2-3 | TRBV28 | . | CASTVGTDTQYF | TGTGCCAGCACGGTAGGCACAGATACGCAGTATTTT
15 | . | TRBJ2-5 | TRBV3-1/TRBV3-2 | . | CASSQDSWGRETQYF | TGTGCCAGCAGCCAAGATAGTTGGGGGCGAGAGACCCAGTACTTC
16 | . | TRBJ1-4 | TRBV19 | . | CATRVGGGITNEKLFF | TGTGCCACCCGAGTAGGGGGGGGCATAACTAATGAAAAACTGTTTTTT
13 | . | TRBJ1-3 | TRBV7-7 | . | CASSPGGVSTIYF | TGTGCCAGCAGCCCGGGGGGGGTGTCGACCATATATTTT
19 | . | TRBJ1-5 | TRBV6-4 | . | CASRTGLSCRDWANQPQHF | TGTGCCAGCAGGACAGGTCTAAGTTGTCGGGATTGGGCCAATCAGCCCCAGCATTTT
16 | once | TRBJ2-5 | TRBV5-6 | . | CASSFPSGGPQETQYF | TGTGCCAGCAGCTTCCCCTCCGGGGGGCCACAAGAGACCCAGTACTTC
14 | . | TRBJ1-2 | TRBV3-1/TRBV3-2 | . | CASSPPQGTYGYTF | TGTGCCAGCAGCCCACCACAGGGTACCTATGGCTACACCTTC
13 | . | TRBJ2-1 | TRBV9 | . | CASSVSGDNEQFF | TGTGCCAGCAGCGTTTCAGGGGACAATGAGCAGTTCTTC
15 | . | TRBJ1-3 | TRBV5-4 | TRBD1 | CASSYSTGNGNTIYF | TGTGCCAGCAGCTACTCGACAGGGAATGGAAACACCATATATTTT
14 | . | TRBJ1-5 | TRBV24-1 | . | CATSDHNSNQPQHF | TGTGCCACCAGTGATCACAATAGCAATCAGCCCCAGCATTTT
13 | once | TRBJ1-1 | TRBV11-3 | TRBD1 | CASSFDRDTEAFF | TGTGCCAGCAGCTTCGACAGGGACACTGAAGCTTTCTTT
17 | . | TRBJ1-1 | TRBV18 | . | CASSPIGGGQMNTEAFF | TGTGCCAGCTCACCAATAGGCGGGGGGCAAATGAACACTGAAGCTTTCTTT
14 | . | TRBJ2-7 | TRBV5-1 | TRBD1 | CASSWGQGVYEQYF | TGCGCCAGCAGCTGGGGGCAGGGGGTCTACGAGCAGTACTTC
12 | . | TRBJ2-7 | TRBV11-2 | . | CASSLATGEQYF | TGTGCCAGCAGCTTAGCAACCGGCGAGCAGTACTTC
16 | . | TRBJ2-7 | TRBV7-2 | . | CASSPFPRQVSYEQYF | TGTGCCAGCAGCCCCTTCCCCAGACAGGTCTCCTACGAGCAGTACTTC
16 | . | TRBJ1-1 | TRBV19 | TRBD1 | CASSIGTGWGNTEAFF | TGTGCCAGTAGTATAGGGACAGGATGGGGGAACACTGAAGCTTTCTTT
18 | . | TRBJ1-2 | TRBV27 | . | CASSLGGRGLGGISGYTF | TGTGCCAGCAGTTTGGGGGGGCGCGGTCTAGGTGGTATCTCTGGCTACACCTTC
12 | . | TRBJ1-1 | TRBV30 | . | CAWSNSGGEAFF | TGTGCCTGGAGTAACTCAGGTGGTGAAGCTTTCTTT
13 | . | TRBJ1-1 | TRBV5-6 | . | CASSLASSAEAFF | TGTGCCAGCAGCTTAGCGTCTTCCGCTGAAGCTTTCTTT
16 | . | TRBJ1-2 | TRBV18 | TRBD1 | CASSLTITGGNYGYTF | TGTGCCAGCTCACTCACGATTACAGGGGGAAACTATGGCTACACCTTC
11 | . | TRBJ2-4 | TRBV6-2/TRBV6-3 | . | CASSYVSTQYF | TGTGCCAGCAGTTACGTCAGTACTCAGTACTTC
14 | . | TRBJ1-1 | TRBV11-2 | . | CASSPSRSNTEAFF | TGTGCCAGCAGCCCCTCGCGCTCGAACACTGAAGCTTTCTTT
15 | . | TRBJ2-1 | TRBV7-6 | . | CASSLLQTSFDEQFF | TGTGCCAGCAGCTTATTGCAAACTAGCTTTGATGAGCAGTTCTTC
15 | . | TRBJ2-2 | TRBV6-5 | . | CASTRRGVYTGELFF | TGTGCCAGCACCCGGCGAGGTGTGTACACCGGGGAGCTGTTTTTT
14 | . | TRBJ2-7 | TRBV11-2 | TRBD2 | CASRVAGVTYEQYF | TGTGCCTCCCGGGTAGCGGGGGTAACCTACGAGCAGTACTTC
15 | . | TRBJ1-2 | TRBV7-3 | . | CASSRAGEFAYGYTF | TGTGCCAGCAGCCGGGCTGGGGAGTTTGCCTATGGCTACACCTTC
16 | . | TRBJ1-4 | TRBV5-1 | . | CASRLIPTDPREKLFF | TGCGCCAGCAGACTAATCCCGACAGACCCCAGAGAAAAACTGTTTTTT
15 | . | TRBJ1-3 | TRBV5-1 | . | CASSSSGSSGNTIYF | TGCGCCAGCAGCTCCTCAGGCTCCTCTGGAAACACCATATATTTT